The subject of this entry is one TCR beta chain. This entry comes from a study of blood T cell repertoires in COVID-19. Study-level background: There were acute and convalescent COVID-19 samples, and they came from the United States, Italy and Spain. PBMCs, B-cell-depleted T cells, or T cells were the source of the cDNA or gDNA that made up the material.

The V end lost 4 bases, the J end lost 5 bases, and 13 bases lay between the germline ends. The CDR3 sequence is 14 residues long. Germline-derived CDR1 and CDR2 are SGHRS and YFSETQ. In assigning cohorts, the study relied on participant-reported clinical history. In the source study's methods: The authors estimated nucleated cell counts from reference gene primer amplification. Profiled with immunoSEQ multiplex PCR; TCRdb holds only in-frame clones, not every one. D and trimming come from the DNA, and the V and J calls and clone size come from that table. Counted here are 300,000 to 500,000 clones, approximately 90% occurring once; the ten biggest clones make up about 0.89%.

Material for sequencing was PBMCs or T cells enriched from blood (not recorded which). This sequence was found in a woman in her thirties with acute COVID-19. The V call is TRBV5-1, the J call TRBJ1-5; D is possibly TRBD1 (6 bases). The CDR3 DNA reads as TGCGCCAGCAGCCCGTCAGGGGAATATCAGCCCCAGCATTTT. This codes for CASSPSGEYQPQHF. The whole variable domain, remainder taken from reference TRBV5-1 and TRBJ1-5, is KAGVTQTPRYLIKTRGQQVTLSCSPISGHRSVSWYQQTPGQGLQFLFEYFSETQRNKGNFPGRFSGRQFSNSRSEMNVSTLELGDSALYLCASSPSGEYQPQHFGDGTRLSIL.